The sample holds many counts of the clone carrying this T cell receptor beta chain. Germline CDR1 reads GTSNPN; CDR2 reads SVGIG (reference sequence). The CDR3 runs to 13 residues. Trimming took off 0 bases at V and 4 bases at J, with 9 bases between the two ends. The sample belongs to a study of early T cells in non-severe SARS-CoV-2 infection. MiXCR, run by TCRdb on the 5' RACE reads, gives a single entry per CDR3 protein. In the table there are approximately 80,000 distinct CDR3 sequences, about 11% of which are singletons. The chain combines TRBV30 with TRBJ1-1, with D possibly TRBD1 on 5 matching bases. The sequence was collected from an adult who was a healthcare worker with PCR-confirmed SARS-CoV-2 infection or an uninfected control (not recorded which). Sequenced here: whole blood, sampled at baseline. This CDR3 is CAWSVQGATEAFF. The CDR3 DNA follows: TGTGCCTGGAGTGTCCAGGGAGCCACTGAAGCTTTCTTT.